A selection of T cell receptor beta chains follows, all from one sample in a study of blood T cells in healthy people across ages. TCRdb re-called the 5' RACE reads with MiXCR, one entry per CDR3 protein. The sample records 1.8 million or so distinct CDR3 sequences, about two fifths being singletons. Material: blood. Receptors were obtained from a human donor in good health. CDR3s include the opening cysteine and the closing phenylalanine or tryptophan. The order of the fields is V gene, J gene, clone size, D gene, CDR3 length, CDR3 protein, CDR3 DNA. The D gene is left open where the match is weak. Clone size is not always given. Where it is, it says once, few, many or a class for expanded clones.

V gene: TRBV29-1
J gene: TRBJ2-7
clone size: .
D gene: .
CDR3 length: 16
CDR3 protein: CSVEDVPRRGSYEQYF
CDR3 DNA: TGCAGCGTTGAAGATGTCCCGAGGCGAGGCTCCTACGAGCAGTACTTC

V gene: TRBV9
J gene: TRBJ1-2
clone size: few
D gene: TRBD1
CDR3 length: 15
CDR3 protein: CASSLNRGRNYGYTF
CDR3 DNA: TGTGCCAGCAGCCTTAACAGGGGTAGGAACTATGGCTACACCTTC

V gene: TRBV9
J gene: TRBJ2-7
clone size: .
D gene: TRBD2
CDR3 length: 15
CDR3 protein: CASSVEGGTSYEQYF
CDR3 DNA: TGTGCCAGCAGCGTAGAGGGAGGGACTAGCTACGAGCAGTACTTC

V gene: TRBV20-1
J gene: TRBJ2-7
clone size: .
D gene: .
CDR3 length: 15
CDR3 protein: CSARRAGPTTYEQYF
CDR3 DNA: TGCAGTGCTAGGCGGGCGGGACCGACTACATACGAGCAGTACTTC

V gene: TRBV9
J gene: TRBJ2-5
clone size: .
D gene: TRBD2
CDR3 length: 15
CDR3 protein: CASSTSGTTQETQYF
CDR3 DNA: TGTGCCAGCAGCACCTCCGGGACTACACAAGAGACCCAGTACTTC

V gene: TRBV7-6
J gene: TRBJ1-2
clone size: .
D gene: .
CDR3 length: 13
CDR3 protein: CAGSLSSGYGYNF
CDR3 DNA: TGTGCCGGCAGCTTAAGCTCCGGGTATGGCTACAACTTC

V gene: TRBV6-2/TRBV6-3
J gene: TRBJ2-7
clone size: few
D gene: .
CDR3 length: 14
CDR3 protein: CASSSFPGADEQYF
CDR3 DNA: TGTGCCAGCAGTTCGTTCCCAGGCGCGGACGAGCAGTACTTC

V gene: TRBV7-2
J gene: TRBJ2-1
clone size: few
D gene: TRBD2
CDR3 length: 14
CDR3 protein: CASSSGLAGGEQFF
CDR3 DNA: TGTGCCAGCAGCTCGGGACTAGCGGGGGGGGAGCAGTTCTTC

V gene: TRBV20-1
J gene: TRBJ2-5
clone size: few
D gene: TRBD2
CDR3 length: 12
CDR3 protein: CSARSGGETQYF
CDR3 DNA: TGCAGTGCTAGAAGCGGGGGGGAGACCCAGTACTTC

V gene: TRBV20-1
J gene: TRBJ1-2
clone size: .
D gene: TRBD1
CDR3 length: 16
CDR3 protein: CSARATDRTGGGGYTF
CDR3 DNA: TGCAGTGCTAGAGCGACCGACCGGACAGGGGGTGGTGGCTACACCTTC

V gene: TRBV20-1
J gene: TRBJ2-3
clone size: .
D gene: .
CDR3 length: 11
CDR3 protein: CSASYGDEQYF
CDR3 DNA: TGCAGTGCTAGCTACGGGGACGAGCAGTATTTT

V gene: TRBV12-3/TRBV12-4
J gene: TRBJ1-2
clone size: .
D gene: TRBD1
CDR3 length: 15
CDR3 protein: CASSGPGQGISGYTF
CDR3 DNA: TGTGCCAGCAGTGGACCGGGACAGGGGATCTCTGGCTACACCTTC

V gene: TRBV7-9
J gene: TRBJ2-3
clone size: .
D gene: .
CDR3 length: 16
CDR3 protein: CASSSEGGLLTDTQYF
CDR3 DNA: TGTGCCAGCAGCTCCGAGGGGGGGCTCCTCACAGATACGCAGTATTTT

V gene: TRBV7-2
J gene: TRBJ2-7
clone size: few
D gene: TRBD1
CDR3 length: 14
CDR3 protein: CASGQGRNSYEQYF
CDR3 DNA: TGTGCCAGTGGACAGGGGAGAAATTCCTACGAGCAGTACTTC

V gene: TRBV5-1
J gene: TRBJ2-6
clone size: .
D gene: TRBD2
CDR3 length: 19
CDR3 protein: CASSRSALRGGSGANVLTF
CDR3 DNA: TGCGCCAGCAGCCGCTCGGCCCTACGCGGGGGATCTGGGGCCAACGTCCTGACTTTC

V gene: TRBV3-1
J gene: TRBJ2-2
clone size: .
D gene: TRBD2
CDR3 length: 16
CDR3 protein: CASSQVSGGANGELFF
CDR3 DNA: TGTGCCAGCAGCCAAGTCAGCGGGGGGGCTAATGGGGAGCTGTTTTTT

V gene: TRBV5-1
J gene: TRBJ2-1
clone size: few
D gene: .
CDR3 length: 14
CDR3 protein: CASSATLGGNEQFF
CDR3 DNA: TGCGCCAGCAGCGCCACGTTAGGGGGGAATGAGCAGTTCTTC

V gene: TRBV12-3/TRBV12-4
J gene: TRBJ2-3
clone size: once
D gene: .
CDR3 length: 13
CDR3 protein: CASTLLGADTQYF
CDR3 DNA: TGTGCCAGCACCCTTCTGGGGGCGGATACGCAGTATTTT

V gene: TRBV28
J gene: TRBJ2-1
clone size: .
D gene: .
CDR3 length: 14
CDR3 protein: CASSQTQGYNEQFF
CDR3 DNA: TGTGCCAGCAGTCAGACGCAGGGGTACAATGAGCAGTTCTTC

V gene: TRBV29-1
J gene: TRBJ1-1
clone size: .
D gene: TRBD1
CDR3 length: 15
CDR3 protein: CSVVLQGQFSTEAFF
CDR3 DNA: TGCAGCGTTGTACTGCAGGGACAGTTCTCCACTGAAGCTTTCTTT

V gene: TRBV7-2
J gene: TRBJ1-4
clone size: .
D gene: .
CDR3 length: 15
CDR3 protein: CASSSQQGVSEKLFF
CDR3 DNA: TGTGCCAGCAGCTCCCAACAGGGAGTCAGTGAAAAACTGTTTTTT

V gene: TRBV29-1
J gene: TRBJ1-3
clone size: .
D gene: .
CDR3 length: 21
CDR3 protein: CSVEEVVGGTSRENSGNTIYF
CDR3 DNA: TGCAGCGTTGAAGAAGTCGTCGGAGGGACATCTAGAGAGAACTCTGGAAACACCATATATTTT

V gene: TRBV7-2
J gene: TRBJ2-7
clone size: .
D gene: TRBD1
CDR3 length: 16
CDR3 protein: CASSLKGGQGADEQYF
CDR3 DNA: TGTGCCAGCAGCTTAAAGGGGGGACAGGGGGCCGACGAGCAGTACTTC

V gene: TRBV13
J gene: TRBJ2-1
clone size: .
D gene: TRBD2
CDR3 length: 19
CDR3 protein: CASSHKGTSGGPGVNEQFF
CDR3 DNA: TGTGCCAGCAGCCACAAAGGGACTAGCGGGGGGCCCGGTGTCAATGAGCAGTTCTTC

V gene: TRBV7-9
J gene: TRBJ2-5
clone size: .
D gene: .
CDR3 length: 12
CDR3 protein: CASTGSQETQYF
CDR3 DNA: TGTGCCAGCACGGGGAGCCAAGAGACCCAGTACTTC

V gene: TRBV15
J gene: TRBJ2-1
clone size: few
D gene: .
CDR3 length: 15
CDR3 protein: CATSRGAPLSNEQFF
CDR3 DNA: TGTGCCACCAGCAGAGGCGCCCCGTTGTCCAATGAGCAGTTCTTC

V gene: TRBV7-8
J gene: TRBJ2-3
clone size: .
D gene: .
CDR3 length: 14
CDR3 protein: CASSLRPPRAEQYF
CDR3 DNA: TGTGCCAGCAGCTTGAGACCTCCACGAGCTGAGCAGTATTTT

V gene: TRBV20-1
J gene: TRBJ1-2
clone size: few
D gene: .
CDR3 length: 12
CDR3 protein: CSASWGGYGYTF
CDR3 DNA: TGCAGTGCCAGCTGGGGCGGCTATGGCTACACCTTC

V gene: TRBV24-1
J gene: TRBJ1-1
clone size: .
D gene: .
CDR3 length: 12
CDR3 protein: CATSGDRLRAFF
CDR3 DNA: TGTGCCACCAGTGGGGACCGTCTAAGAGCTTTCTTT

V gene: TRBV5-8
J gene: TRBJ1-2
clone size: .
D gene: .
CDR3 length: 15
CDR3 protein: CASSLVGGEMVGYTF
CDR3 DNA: TGTGCCAGCAGCTTGGTTGGAGGGGAAATGGTGGGCTACACCTTC

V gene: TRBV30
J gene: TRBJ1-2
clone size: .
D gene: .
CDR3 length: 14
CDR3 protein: CAWSVVMKNYGYTF
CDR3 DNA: TGTGCCTGGAGTGTAGTGATGAAAAACTATGGCTACACCTTC

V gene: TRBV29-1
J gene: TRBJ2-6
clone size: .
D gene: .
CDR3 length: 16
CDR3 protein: CSVGPARFSGANVLTF
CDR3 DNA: TGCAGCGTTGGCCCCGCTAGATTCTCTGGGGCCAACGTCCTGACTTTC

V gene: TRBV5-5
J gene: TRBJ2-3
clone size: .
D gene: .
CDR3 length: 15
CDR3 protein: CASSFPGLPTDTQYF
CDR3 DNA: TGTGCCAGCAGCTTCCCAGGGTTACCGACAGATACGCAGTATTTT

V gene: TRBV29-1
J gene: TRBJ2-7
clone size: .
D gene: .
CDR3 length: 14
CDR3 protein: CSVRGTVSSYEQYF
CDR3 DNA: TGCAGCGTCCGCGGGACAGTAAGCTCCTACGAGCAGTACTTC

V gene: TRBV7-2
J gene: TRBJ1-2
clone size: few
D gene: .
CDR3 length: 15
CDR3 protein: CASSRSAGQGYGYTF
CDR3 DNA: TGTGCCAGCAGCCGTTCGGCAGGGCAAGGCTATGGCTACACCTTC

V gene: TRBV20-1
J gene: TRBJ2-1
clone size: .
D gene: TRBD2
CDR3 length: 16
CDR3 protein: CSARDRIGSGGNEQFF
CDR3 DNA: TGCAGTGCTAGAGATCGCATTGGTAGCGGGGGGAATGAGCAGTTCTTC

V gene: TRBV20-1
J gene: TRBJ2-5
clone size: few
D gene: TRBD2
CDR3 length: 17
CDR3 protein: CSARGVLAGAQQETQYF
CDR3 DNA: TGCAGTGCTAGAGGGGTACTAGCGGGGGCCCAGCAAGAGACCCAGTACTTC

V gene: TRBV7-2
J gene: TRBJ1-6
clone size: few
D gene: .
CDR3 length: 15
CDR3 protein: CASSFTGQINSPLHF
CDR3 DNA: TGTGCCAGCAGCTTCACCGGACAGATTAATTCACCCCTCCACTTT

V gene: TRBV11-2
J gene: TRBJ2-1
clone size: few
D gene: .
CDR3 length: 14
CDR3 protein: CASRGYGSYNEQFF
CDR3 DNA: TGTGCCAGCAGAGGGTATGGGTCCTACAATGAGCAGTTCTTC

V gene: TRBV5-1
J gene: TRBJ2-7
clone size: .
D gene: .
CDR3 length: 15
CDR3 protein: CASSLGQPGAYEQYF
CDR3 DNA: TGCGCCAGCAGCTTGGGCCAACCGGGAGCCTACGAGCAGTACTTC

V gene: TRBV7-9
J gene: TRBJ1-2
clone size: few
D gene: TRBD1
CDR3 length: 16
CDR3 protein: CASSAGRTGDNYGYTF
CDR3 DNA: TGTGCCAGCAGCGCAGGAAGGACAGGTGACAACTATGGCTACACCTTC

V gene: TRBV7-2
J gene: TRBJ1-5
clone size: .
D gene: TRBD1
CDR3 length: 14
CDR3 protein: CASSLGQGHQPQHF
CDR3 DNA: TGTGCCAGCAGCTTAGGACAGGGTCATCAGCCCCAGCATTTT

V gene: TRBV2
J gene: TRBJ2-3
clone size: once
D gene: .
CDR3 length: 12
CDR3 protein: CASRPIRDTQYF
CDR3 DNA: TGTGCCAGCAGACCCATACGGGATACGCAGTATTTT

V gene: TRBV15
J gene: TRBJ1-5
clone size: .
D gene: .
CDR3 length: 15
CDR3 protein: CATSRDPWTVQPQHF
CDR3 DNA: TGTGCCACCAGCAGAGACCCCTGGACAGTTCAGCCCCAGCATTTT

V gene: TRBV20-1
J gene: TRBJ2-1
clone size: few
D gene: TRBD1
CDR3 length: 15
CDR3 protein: CSARVLQGAGHEQFF
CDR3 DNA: TGCAGTGCTAGAGTCTTACAGGGGGCTGGACATGAGCAGTTCTTC

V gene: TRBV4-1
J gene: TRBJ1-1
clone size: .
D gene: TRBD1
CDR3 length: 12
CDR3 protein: CASGTGGAEVFF
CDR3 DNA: TGCGCCAGCGGGACAGGGGGGGCTGAAGTTTTCTTT

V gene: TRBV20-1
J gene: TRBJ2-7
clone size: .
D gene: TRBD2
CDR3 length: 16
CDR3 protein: CSAMRLAGGPSYEQYF
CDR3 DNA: TGCAGTGCTATGCGTCTAGCGGGGGGGCCCTCCTACGAGCAGTACTTC

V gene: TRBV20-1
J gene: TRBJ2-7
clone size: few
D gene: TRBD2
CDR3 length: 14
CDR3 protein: CSVPGLRNYYEQYF
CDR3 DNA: TGCAGTGTTCCGGGACTACGAAATTACTACGAGCAGTACTTC

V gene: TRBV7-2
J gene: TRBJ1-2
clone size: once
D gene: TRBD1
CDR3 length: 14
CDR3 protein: CASSPNRGQGGYTF
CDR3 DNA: TGTGCCAGCAGCCCCAACAGGGGGCAAGGTGGCTACACCTTC

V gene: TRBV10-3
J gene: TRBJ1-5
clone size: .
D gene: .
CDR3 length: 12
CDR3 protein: CAISPVEGPQHF
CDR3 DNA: TGTGCCATCAGCCCCGTGGAGGGGCCCCAGCATTTT

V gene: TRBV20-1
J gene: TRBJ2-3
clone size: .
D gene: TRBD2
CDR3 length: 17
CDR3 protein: CSARDPRKAGGGDTQYF
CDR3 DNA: TGCAGTGCTAGAGATCCCCGGAAAGCGGGGGGCGGAGATACGCAGTATTTT

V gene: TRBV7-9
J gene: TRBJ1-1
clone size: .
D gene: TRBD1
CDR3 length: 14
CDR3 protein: CASSYTGDSGEAFF
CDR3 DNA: TGTGCCAGCAGCTATACAGGGGACTCGGGCGAAGCTTTCTTT

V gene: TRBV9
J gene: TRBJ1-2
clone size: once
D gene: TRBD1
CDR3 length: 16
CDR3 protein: CASSAPRDRYNYGYTF
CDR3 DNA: TGTGCCAGCAGCGCCCCCCGGGACAGATATAACTATGGCTACACCTTC

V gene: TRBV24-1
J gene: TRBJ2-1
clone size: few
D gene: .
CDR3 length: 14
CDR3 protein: CATGGGSSYNEQFF
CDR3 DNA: TGTGCCACCGGAGGAGGAAGCTCCTACAATGAGCAGTTCTTC

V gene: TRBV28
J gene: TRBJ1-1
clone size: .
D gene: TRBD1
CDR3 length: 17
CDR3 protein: CASRRVWDSLMNTEAFF
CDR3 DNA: TGTGCCAGCAGGCGAGTATGGGACAGCCTAATGAACACTGAAGCTTTCTTT

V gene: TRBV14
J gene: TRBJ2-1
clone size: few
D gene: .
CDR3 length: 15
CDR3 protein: CASSRTGVGVGEQFF
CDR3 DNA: TGTGCCAGCAGCCGGACGGGCGTGGGGGTGGGTGAGCAGTTCTTC

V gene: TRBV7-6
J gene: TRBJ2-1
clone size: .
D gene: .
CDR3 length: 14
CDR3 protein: CASSFGSGYNEQFF
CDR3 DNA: .